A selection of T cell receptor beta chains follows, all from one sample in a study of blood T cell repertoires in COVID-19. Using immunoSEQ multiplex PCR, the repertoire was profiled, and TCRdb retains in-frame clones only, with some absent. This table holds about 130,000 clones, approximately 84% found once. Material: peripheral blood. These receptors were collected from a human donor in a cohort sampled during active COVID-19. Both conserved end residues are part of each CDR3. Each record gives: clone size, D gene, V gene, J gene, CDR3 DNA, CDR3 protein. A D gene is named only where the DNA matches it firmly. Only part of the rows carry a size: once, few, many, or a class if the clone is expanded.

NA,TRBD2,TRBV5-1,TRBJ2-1,TGCGCCAGCAGCGGAACTAGCGCGGACTACAATGAGCAGTTCTTC,CASSGTSADYNEQFF
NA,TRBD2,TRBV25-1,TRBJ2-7,TGTGCCAGCAGTGAATCAAGCGGGGCAATCGAGCAGTACTTC,CASSESSGAIEQYF
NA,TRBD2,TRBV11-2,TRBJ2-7,TGTGCCAGCAGCCAACTAGCGGGGGGACGCTACGAGCAGTACTTC,CASSQLAGGRYEQYF
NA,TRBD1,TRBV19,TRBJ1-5,TGTGCCAGTAGTACCCATCCGGGACAGGGGACGGGGAATCAGCCCCAGCATTTT,CASSTHPGQGTGNQPQHF
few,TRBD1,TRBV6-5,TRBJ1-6,TGTGCCAGCACGGACAGGCGACTAATTTCACCCCTCCACTTT,CASTDRRLISPLHF
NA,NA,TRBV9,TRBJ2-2,TGTGCCAGCAGCGTTAGCAGGGAGCTGTTTTTT,CASSVSRELFF
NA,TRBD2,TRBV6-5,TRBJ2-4,TGTGCCAGCGGCCCCAGCGGGGTAGCCAAAAACATTCAGTACTTC,CASGPSGVAKNIQYF
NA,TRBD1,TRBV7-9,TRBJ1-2,TGTGCCAGCAGCTCCTCACTCAGGGGGTCTAATGGCTACACCTTC,CASSSSLRGSNGYTF
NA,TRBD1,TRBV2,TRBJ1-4,TGTGCCAGCAGGGGACAGGCACCGGTCTACCCCGGGAAACTGTTTTTT,CASRGQAPVYPGKLFF
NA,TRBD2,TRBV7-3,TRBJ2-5,TGTGCCAGCAGCCCCGGGGGGGCCAGGGAGACCCAGTACTTC,CASSPGGARETQYF
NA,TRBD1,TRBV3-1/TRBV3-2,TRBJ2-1,TGTGCCAGCAGCCCCGCGAACAGGGGGGACAATGAGCAGTTCTTC,CASSPANRGDNEQFF